This T cell receptor (beta chain) emerged from a study of patients and donors after allogeneic stem cell transplantation. MiXCR was run by TCRdb on the RT-PCR reads, yielding one entry per CDR3 protein. The table shows roughly 180,000 distinct CDR3 sequences, with about 40% occurring only once. The germline V and J ends were trimmed by 10 bases and 4 bases, with 16 bases remaining between them. The CDR3 totals 13 residues. The germline V gene encodes CDR1 MDHEN and CDR2 SYDVKM. This chain joins TRBV28 and TRBJ2-5, with a weak D call TRBD1 (6 bases). The sample consisted of blood, either unsorted or a sorted T cell fraction (not recorded which). This TCR was sampled from a human donor who was either an allogeneic HSCT recipient or a stem cell or donor lymphocyte infusion donor (not recorded which). It is not recorded whose cells these are; they may come from a transplant donor. CDR3 DNA: TGTGCCACACTGGAACAGGGTAGAGAGACCCAGTACTTC. It specifies CATLEQGRETQYF.